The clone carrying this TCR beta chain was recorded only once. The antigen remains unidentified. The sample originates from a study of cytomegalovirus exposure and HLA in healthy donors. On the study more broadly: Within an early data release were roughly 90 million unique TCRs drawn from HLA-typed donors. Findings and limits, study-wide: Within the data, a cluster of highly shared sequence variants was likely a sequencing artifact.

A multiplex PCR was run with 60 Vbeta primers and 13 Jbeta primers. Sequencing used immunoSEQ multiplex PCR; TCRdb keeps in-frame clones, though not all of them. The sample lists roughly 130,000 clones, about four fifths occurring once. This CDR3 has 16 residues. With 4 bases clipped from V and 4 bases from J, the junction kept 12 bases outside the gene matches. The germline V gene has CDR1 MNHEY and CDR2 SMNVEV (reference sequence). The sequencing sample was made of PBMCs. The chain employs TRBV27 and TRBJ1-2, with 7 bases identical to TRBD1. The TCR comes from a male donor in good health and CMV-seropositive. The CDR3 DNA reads TGTGCCAGCAGTTCAACTGGGACAGACAGAAGCTATGGCTACACCTTC. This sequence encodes CASSSTGTDRSYGYTF.